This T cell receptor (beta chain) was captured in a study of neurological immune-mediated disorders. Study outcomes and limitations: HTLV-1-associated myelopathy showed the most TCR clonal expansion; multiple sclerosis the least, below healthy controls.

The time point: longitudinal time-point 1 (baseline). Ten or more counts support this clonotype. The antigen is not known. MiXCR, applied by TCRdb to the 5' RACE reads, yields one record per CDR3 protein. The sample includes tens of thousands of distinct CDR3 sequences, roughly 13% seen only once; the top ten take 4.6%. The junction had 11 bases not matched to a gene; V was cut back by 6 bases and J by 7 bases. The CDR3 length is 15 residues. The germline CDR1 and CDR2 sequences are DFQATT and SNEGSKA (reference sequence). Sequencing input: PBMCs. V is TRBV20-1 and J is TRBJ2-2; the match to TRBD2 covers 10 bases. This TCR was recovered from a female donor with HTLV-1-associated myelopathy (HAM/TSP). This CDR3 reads CSALSLAGVVGELFF. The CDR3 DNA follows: TGCAGTGCGCTGAGCCTAGCGGGGGTTGTCGGGGAGCTGTTTTTT.